This T cell receptor beta chain was recovered during a study of cytomegalovirus exposure and HLA in healthy donors (dated 2017 in TCRdb). Looking at the study overall: An earlier analysis of roughly 610 of the donors reported approximately 280 Gb of sequence data and 117 million unique TCR beta sequences obtained from 180 million or so T cells. High-throughput TCR immunosequencing, statistical association of individual TCRs with disease status, and machine learning were combined to predict cytomegalovirus infection status. The study was designed to test whether signatures of past pathogen exposure could be identified by cataloging public T cell receptors. Besides the first cohort of 550 to 750 subjects, a separate validation cohort made up of over 100 different subjects was used. In a later analysis, previously published TCR beta repertoires from 600 to 850 donors were re-analyzed and high-resolution HLA genotyping was added so that TCR occurrence patterns could be studied. Every discovery cohort repertoire had been produced on one sequencing platform. Roughly five DR-DQ haplotypes were handled as single units for association and clustering, since linkage in the cohort was strong. The genetic ancestry cluster associated with self-reported Caucasian donors included roughly 84% of the 398 genotyped donors. Using immunosequencing, the study profiled T cell repertoires from 640 or so subjects and related those repertoires to cytomegalovirus serostatus. Typing coverage differed by locus: A, B, C, DRB1 and DQB1 were typed in roughly 620-630 donors, DQA1 in about 560, DPA1 in 600 to 610, and DPB1 in 450 to 480. Roughly 300 gigabases of sequencing data and roughly 80 million unique TCR sequences made up an early release that covered some 640 HLA-typed donors. In a later genetic analysis, genome-wide SNP genotypes for about 65% of the roughly 670 donors were used, and that subset was treated as a discovery cohort. An earlier analysis of about 620 of the donors applied high-throughput TCR beta sequencing to assess whether each TCR beta V gene segment acted as functional or pseudogenic. Across 398 genotyped donors of the cohort, an average of about 200,000 unique TCR beta nucleotide sequences per donor were sequenced, and roughly 20% of those sequences were non-productive. Both class I and class II loci were covered by HLA typing, at four-digit resolution. The later analysis used no new phenotypic data to find candidate immune exposures, relying instead on TCR beta sequences and their occurrence across donors. Donor age, sex, ethnicity and CMV serostatus were compiled alongside the repertoire data.

Library preparation employed the immunoSEQ multiplex PCR assay. For the multiplex PCR, a mixture combining 60 forward primers for TCR Vbeta segments and 13 reverse primers for TCR Jbeta segments was used. The CDR3 region of rearranged TCR beta genes was amplified from genomic DNA with a multiplex PCR assay. The amplified TCR beta libraries were sequenced on the Illumina HiSeq System as 87-base-pair reads. Under the source paper's analysis protocol: A later analysis tallied around 82 million unique TCR beta chains across the 700 or so repertoires, and around 10 million of those chains were shared by two or more donors. Raw reads were error-corrected and collapsed into unique sequences with a nearest-neighbor algorithm that merged closely related sequences to remove PCR and sequencing errors. CDR3 sequences were aligned to IMGT reference sequences to assign V, D and J gene segments. For a sequence to be retained, a match of at least six nucleotides was required to both a V gene segment and a J gene segment. Rearrangements were called productive when the CDR3 lacked stop codons and stayed in frame with V and J; all others were non-productive. CDR3 was defined by IMGT convention, running from the second conserved V-encoded cysteine to the conserved J-encoded phenylalanine. In an earlier analysis of around 570 of the donors, sequences lacking an unambiguous match to a single V gene segment were excluded. In an earlier analysis of 587 of the donors, a V segment was called functional when productive rearrangements were above 56.7%, and segregating when the standard deviation between donors exceeded 5%. A statistical classification framework was built to diagnose cytomegalovirus status from the catalog of TCR beta chain sequences. In a later analysis, V and J genes were assigned by comparing TCR nucleotide sequences against IMGT/GENE-DB human TR gene sequences. In a later analysis, CDR3 sequences and most-parsimonious VDJ recombination scenarios were assigned using the TCRdist pipeline. In a later analysis, every TCR beta chain was defined by the combination of its CDR3 amino acid sequence and its V-gene family, and reads without a unique V-gene family were dropped. To address suspected cross-contamination and a sequencing artifact, a later analysis removed roughly 580 highly shared, low-generation-probability nucleotide sequences. In a later analysis, a clonal expansion index was calculated for each public chain from normalized within-repertoire ranks of inferred template counts. In a later analysis, generation probabilities were computed using a VDJ recombination model fitted to out-of-frame rearrangements, and the results were checked against IGoR. Hypergeometric tests were used in a later analysis to score TCR-TCR, TCR-HLA and TCR-CMV co-occurrence, with a repertoire-size bias correction applied to the TCR pairs. To estimate false discovery rates, a later analysis permuted the HLA or CMV assignments 20 times. In a later analysis, co-occurring TCRs were grouped using DBSCAN, and TCRdist sequence similarity was added for clustering within HLA-allele-positive subsets. Repertoires with fewer than 30,000 or more than 120,000 public chains were left out of co-occurrence clustering, as were roughly five repertoires with anomalous nucleotide sharing. TCRdb took over this immuneACCESS table, retaining in-frame rearrangements with V and J assigned. Such tables are incomplete; in checked studies, under half of the missing clones stem from an unresolved V gene, and the remainder is unexplained. V and J calls and clone size are as listed in that table; D and trimming were resolved from the DNA. This sample is represented by approximately 81,000 clones; about 68% of them were singletons. The ten largest clones capture about 9.1% of the sample.

As regards this clone: Its recognized antigen is unknown. Within one base of it there is no much larger clone, and no base qualities were kept.

The germline V gene yields SGHRS for CDR1 and YFSETQ for CDR2. Inclusive of the bounding cysteine and phenylalanine, the CDR3 is 15 residues long. Solely the CDR3 DNA is kept, with 45 bases framed from the first base. V lost 2 bases and J lost 7 bases; the stretch between them is 16 bases long. The cohort comprised 710 or so healthy bone marrow donors. At the time of sampling, all cohort members were nominally healthy, though unrecorded immune exposures were likely present. The donor was CMV seropositive and was included in the group of 300 or so seropositive cohort members. Every donor gave a peripheral blood sample, and the peripheral blood mononuclear cells from that sample were used for TCR beta sequencing. Genomic DNA was extracted from the blood cell samples with the Qiagen DNeasy Blood Extraction Kit. What the study reported, not specific to this receptor: In a later genetic analysis, a missense DCLRE1C variant was associated with V-gene and J-gene trimming of TCR beta chains, and the association was replicated in an independent cohort. Linkage disequilibrium might explain the correlated functional status among segregating V segments, but an unknown experimental factor could not be excluded. In a later analysis, HLA-associated TCR beta chains showed more clonal expansion and lower generation probabilities than non-associated chains that were equally common. In vitro tests confirmed that a few of the cytomegalovirus-associated TCR beta chains recognize cytomegalovirus antigens. Most CMV-associated TCR beta chains appeared to be HLA-restricted in a later analysis, and the HLA associations seemed to be driven largely by CMV exposure. A further reported finding was that TCR beta sequences accurately predicted the HLA-A and HLA-B alleles for most subjects in the first cohort. In a later analysis, some 17,000 TCR beta sequences were associated with specific HLA alleles at a false discovery rate of 0.05. The presence/absence analyses assumed that sequencing depth was roughly uniform across donors, and that assumption may not be true. A later analysis reported that several top co-occurrence clusters appeared linked to parvovirus B19, influenza, CMV and Epstein-Barr virus. Because HLA typing was unavailable for some donors at each locus, only the typed subset was used in association tests. A group of highly shared sequence variants was considered likely to be a technical artifact of the sequencing pipeline. The study gave a list of over 150 TCR beta chains associated with cytomegalovirus. According to a later analysis, TCR association rates differed among HLA loci, with DRB1 alleles showing the most associated TCRs and HLA-C alleles showing the fewest. Across donors, most TCR sequences were observed very rarely, whereas some public TCRs were present in many individuals. The earlier analysis of fewer than 750 of the donors excluded roughly 16 rarely observed V segments, including chromosome 9 orphons, because counts were too low. In this cohort, only TCR beta chains were sequenced, and detectable features were limited by the absence of alpha or paired-chain data. In an earlier analysis of some 550 of the donors, most TCR beta V segments were observed in productive rearrangements about 90% or about 30% of the time, broadly matching IMGT annotations. CMV serostatus was the only immune exposure information available for the cohort. The classifier was reported to diagnose cytomegalovirus status with high specificity and sensitivity in both the original and validation cohorts. Compared with the 666-donor mean, donors in an Asian-associated ancestry cluster had fewer N-insertions in productive TCRs, according to a later genetic analysis. Assigning TCR associations to individual alleles was difficult when HLA alleles, especially DR and DQ, strongly co-occurred. It was suggested by the authors that the approach could potentially be generalized to other disease states and immunological phenotypes. Some IMGT-functional V segments, including TRBV6-2 and TRBV6-3, could not be distinguished by the 87-base-pair reads and were therefore excluded.

The sequence was collected from a man in his forties or fifties in good health and CMV-seropositive. Sample: PBMCs. The V and J segments used are TRBV5-1 and TRBJ2-1; TRBD1 could be the D gene, as 5 bases match. The sequenced DNA: TGCGCCAGCAGCTTCCTAGGCAGGGTGGGAAATGAGCAGTTCTTC. Its protein product is CASSFLGRVGNEQFF.